Given below is one T cell receptor beta chain in context. Other DNA sequences in this sample translate to the same CDR3. These data belong to a study of siplizumab effects on memory and regulatory T cells. TCRdb's copy holds only in-frame clones and misses some; the assay was immunoSEQ multiplex PCR. The sample comprises tens of thousands of clones, approximately 88% of which are singletons, and under 2% rests with the top ten. This CDR3 region has 13 residues. Germline CDR1 is LNHDA and CDR2 is SQIVND (reference sequence). V lost 3 bases, J lost 4 bases, and 9 bases lay in between. The sequenced material came from Tregs sorted from blood. The J gene is TRBJ1-1, the V gene TRBV19; maybe TRBD1 (5 bases). This clonotype was obtained from a human donor in good health. CDR3 region: CASSMGGGTEAFF. CDR3 DNA: TGTGCCAGTAGTATGGGGGGGGGCACTGAAGCTTTCTTT. The entire variable domain, with the rest obtained from reference TRBV19 and TRBJ1-1, is as follows: DGGITQSPKYLFRKEGQNVTLSCEQNLNHDAMYWYRQDPGQGLRLIYYSQIVNDFQKGDIAEGYSVSREKKESFPLTVTSAQKNPTAFYLCASSMGGGTEAFFGQGTRLTVV.